This TCR beta chain was recovered during a study of T cell responses to AZD1222 COVID-19 vaccine. V dropped 1 base and J dropped 5 bases, with 13 bases sitting between them. From germline, CDR1 is SGHAT and CDR2 FQNNGV. The CDR3 runs to 15 residues. This clone was counted a few times. Repertoires were generated with immunoSEQ multiplex PCR, while TCRdb's copy carries only in-frame clones and drops some. Of some 85,000 clones detected, about nine tenths appear once; the ten largest clones hold about 22%. The receptor's source is an adult in good health. The chain employs TRBV11-2 and TRBJ2-3; TRBD1 might be the D (5 bases). The starting material was peripheral blood, obtained on day 0 of AZD1222 vaccination. The DNA for the CDR3 is TGTGCCAGCAGCTTAGGTCGAGCAGGGCAAGATACGCAGTATTTT. Encoded protein: CASSLGRAGQDTQYF.